This T cell receptor beta chain derives from a study of vaccination effects on CD4 cells after COVID-19. Study summary: Post-vaccine sample collection fell at a median of 72 days after the second dose.

Before sequencing took place, the ViraFEST assay used viral peptide pools to expand antigen-specific CD4+ T cells. Investigators separated out CD4+ T cells once around nine days of culture had passed. Each person got two doses of an mRNA SARS-CoV-2 vaccine, BNT162b2 or mRNA-1273. For this clone: The antigen remains undetermined.

Produced via immunoSEQ multiplex PCR; TCRdb's table is partial and in-frame only. The sample lists approximately 78,000 clones, about 80% seen once, with around 1.3% in the top ten. CDR3 length: 16 amino acids. Trimming cost V 2 bases and J 5 bases, with 16 bases left between them. Germline-derived CDR1 and CDR2 are SGHTA and FQGNSA. The input for sequencing was CD4+ T cells from PBMCs cultured with HCoV-229E spike peptides, taken after COVID-19 vaccination. The chain couples TRBV7-2 to TRBJ2-1; TRBD1 is a possible D gene (5 bases). This receptor was taken from a human donor who received a COVID-19 vaccine. CDR3 in amino acids: CASSLRRTGANNEQFF. The DNA of the CDR3 is TGTGCCAGCAGCTTACGCCGTACAGGCGCGAACAATGAGCAGTTCTTC.